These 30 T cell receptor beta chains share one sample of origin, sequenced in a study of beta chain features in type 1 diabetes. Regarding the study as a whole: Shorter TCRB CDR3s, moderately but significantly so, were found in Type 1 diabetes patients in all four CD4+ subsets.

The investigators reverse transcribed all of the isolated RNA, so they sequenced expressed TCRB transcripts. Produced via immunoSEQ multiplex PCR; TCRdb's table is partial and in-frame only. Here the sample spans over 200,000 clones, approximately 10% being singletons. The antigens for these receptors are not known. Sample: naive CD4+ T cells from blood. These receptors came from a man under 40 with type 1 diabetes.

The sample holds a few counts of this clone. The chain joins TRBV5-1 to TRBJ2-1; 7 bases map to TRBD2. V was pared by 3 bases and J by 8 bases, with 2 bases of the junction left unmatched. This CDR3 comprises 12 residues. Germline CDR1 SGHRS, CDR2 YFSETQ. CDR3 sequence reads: CASSSAGDEQFF. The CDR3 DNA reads TGCGCCAGCAGCTCGGCGGGGGATGAGCAGTTCTTC. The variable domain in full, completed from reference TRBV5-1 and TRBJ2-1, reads KAGVTQTPRYLIKTRGQQVTLSCSPISGHRSVSWYQQTPGQGLQFLFEYFSETQRNKGNFPGRFSGRQFSNSRSEMNVSTLELGDSALYLCASSSAGDEQFFGPGTRLTVL.

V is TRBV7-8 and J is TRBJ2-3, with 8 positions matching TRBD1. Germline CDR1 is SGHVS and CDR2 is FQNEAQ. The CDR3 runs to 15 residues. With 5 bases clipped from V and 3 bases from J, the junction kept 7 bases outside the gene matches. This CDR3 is CASSPRQGNTDTQYF. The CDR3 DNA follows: TGTGCCAGCAGCCCTAGACAGGGGAATACAGATACGCAGTATTTT.

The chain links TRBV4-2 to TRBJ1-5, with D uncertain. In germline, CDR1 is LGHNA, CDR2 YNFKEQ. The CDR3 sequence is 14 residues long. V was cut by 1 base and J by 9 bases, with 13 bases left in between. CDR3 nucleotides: TGTGCCAGCAGCCAAGTGATGGGCGCGGGGCCCCAGCATTTT. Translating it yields CASSQVMGAGPQHF.

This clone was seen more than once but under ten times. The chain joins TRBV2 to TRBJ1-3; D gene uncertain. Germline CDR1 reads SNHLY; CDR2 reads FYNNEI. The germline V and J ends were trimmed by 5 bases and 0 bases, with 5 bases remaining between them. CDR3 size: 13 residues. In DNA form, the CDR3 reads TGTGCCAGCAGTACGGTCTCTGGAAACACCATATATTTT. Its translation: CASSTVSGNTIYF.

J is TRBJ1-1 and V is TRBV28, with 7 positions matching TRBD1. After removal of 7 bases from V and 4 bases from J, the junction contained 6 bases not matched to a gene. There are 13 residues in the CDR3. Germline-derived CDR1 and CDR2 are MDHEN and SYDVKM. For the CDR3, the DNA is TGTGCCAGCACGCAGACAGGGCTCACTGAAGCTTTCTTT. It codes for CASTQTGLTEAFF.

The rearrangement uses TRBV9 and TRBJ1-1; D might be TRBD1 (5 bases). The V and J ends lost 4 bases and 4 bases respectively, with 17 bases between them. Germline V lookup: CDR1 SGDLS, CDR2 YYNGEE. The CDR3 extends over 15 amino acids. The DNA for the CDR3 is TGTGCCAGCAGCTTCGCCGGGACTCCGGGCACTGAAGCTTTCTTT. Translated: CASSFAGTPGTEAFF. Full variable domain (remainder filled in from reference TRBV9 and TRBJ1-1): DSGVTQTPKHLITATGQRVTLRCSPRSGDLSVYWYQQSLDQGLQFLIQYYNGEERAKGNILERFSAQQFPDLHSELNLSSLELGDSALYFCASSFAGTPGTEAFFGQGTRLTVV.

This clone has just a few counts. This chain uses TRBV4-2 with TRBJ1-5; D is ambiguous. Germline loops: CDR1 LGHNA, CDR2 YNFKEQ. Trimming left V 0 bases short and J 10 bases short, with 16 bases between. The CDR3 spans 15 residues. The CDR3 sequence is CASSQDVAASVPQHF. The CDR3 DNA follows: TGTGCCAGCAGCCAAGACGTCGCGGCATCCGTCCCCCAGCATTTT.

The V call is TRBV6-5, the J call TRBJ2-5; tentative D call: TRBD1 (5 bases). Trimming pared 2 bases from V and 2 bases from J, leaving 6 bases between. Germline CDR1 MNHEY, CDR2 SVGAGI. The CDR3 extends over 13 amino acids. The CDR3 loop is CASSYPGQETQYF. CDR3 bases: TGTGCCAGCAGTTACCCAGGGCAAGAGACCCAGTACTTC.

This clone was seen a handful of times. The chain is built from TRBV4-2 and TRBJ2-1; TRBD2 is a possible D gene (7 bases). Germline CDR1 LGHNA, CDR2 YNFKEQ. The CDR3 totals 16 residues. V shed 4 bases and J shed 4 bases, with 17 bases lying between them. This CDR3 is CASSPRGGGPYNEQFF. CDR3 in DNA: TGTGCCAGCAGCCCGCGTGGCGGGGGCCCTTACAATGAGCAGTTCTTC.

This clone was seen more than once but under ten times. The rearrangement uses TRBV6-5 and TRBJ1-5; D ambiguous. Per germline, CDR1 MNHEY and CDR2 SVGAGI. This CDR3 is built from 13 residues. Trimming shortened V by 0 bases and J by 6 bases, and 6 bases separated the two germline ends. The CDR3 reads CASSYSHSQPQHF. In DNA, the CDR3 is TGTGCCAGCAGTTACTCGCACAGTCAGCCCCAGCATTTT.

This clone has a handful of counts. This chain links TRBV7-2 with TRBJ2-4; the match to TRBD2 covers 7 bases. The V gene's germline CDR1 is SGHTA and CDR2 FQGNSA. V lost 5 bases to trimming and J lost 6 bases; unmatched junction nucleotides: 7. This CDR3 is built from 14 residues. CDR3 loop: CASSPHSGVNIQYF. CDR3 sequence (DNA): TGTGCCAGCAGCCCCCACAGCGGGGTAAACATTCAGTACTTC.

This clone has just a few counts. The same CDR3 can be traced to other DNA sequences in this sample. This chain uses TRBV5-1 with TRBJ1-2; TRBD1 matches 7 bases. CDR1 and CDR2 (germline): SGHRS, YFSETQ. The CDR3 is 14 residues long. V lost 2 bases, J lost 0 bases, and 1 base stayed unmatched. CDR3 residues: CASSLTGANYGYTF. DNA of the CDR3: TGCGCCAGCAGCTTAACAGGGGCTAACTATGGCTACACCTTC. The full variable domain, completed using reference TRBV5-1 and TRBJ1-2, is KAGVTQTPRYLIKTRGQQVTLSCSPISGHRSVSWYQQTPGQGLQFLFEYFSETQRNKGNFPGRFSGRQFSNSRSEMNVSTLELGDSALYLCASSLTGANYGYTFGSGTRLTVV.

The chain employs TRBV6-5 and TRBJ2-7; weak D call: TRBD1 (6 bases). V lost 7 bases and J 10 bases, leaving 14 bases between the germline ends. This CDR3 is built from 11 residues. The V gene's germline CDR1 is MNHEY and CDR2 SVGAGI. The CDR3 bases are TGTGCCAGCACAGGGGAATCGGCTCAGTACTTC. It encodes CASTGESAQYF.

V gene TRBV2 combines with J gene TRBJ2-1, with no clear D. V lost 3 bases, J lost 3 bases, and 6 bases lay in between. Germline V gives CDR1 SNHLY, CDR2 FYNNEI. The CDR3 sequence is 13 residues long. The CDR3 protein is CASSDQIYNEQFF. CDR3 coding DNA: TGTGCCAGCAGTGACCAAATCTACAATGAGCAGTTCTTC.

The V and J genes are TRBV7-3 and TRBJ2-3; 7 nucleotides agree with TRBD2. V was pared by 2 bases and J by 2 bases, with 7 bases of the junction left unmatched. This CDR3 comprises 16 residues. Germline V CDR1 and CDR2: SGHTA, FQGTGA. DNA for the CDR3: TGTGCCAGCAGCTTATGGGGGGGGACTACCACAGATACGCAGTATTTT. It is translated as CASSLWGGTTTDTQYF.

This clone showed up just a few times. The CDR3 here is CASSTYSYNEQFF. The DNA of the CDR3 is TGTGCCAGTAGTACCTACTCCTACAATGAGCAGTTCTTC. This chain joins TRBV19 and TRBJ2-1; D unclear. Germline lookup yields CDR1 LNHDA and CDR2 SQIVND (reference sequence). The CDR3 sequence is 13 residues long. The ends were cut back, 4 bases at V and 0 bases at J, with 4 bases in the middle.

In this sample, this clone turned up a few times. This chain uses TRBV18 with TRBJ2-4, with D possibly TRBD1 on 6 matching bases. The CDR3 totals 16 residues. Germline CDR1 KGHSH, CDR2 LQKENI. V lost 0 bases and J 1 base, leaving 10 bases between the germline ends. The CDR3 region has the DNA TGTGCCAGCTCACCACCACAGGGATGGGCCAAAAACATTCAGTACTTC. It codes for CASSPPQGWAKNIQYF.

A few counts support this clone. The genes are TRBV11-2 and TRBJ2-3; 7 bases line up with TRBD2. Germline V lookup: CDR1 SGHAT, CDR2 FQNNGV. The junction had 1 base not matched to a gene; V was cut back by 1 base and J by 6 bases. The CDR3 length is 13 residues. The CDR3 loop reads CASSLVGGDTQYF. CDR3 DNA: TGTGCCAGCAGCTTAGTGGGGGGGGATACGCAGTATTTT.

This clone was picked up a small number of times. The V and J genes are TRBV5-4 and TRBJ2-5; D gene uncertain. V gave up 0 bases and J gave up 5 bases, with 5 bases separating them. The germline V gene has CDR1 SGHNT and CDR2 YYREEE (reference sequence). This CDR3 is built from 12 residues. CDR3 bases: TGTGCCAGCAGCTTGGAGCCGGAGACCCAGTACTTC. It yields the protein CASSLEPETQYF.

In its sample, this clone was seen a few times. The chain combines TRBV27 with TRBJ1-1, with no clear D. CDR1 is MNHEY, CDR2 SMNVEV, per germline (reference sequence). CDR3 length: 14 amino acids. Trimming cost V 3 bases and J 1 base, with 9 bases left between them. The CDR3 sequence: CASSLGRTNTEAFF. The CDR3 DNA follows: TGTGCCAGCAGTTTGGGCAGAACGAACACTGAAGCTTTCTTT.

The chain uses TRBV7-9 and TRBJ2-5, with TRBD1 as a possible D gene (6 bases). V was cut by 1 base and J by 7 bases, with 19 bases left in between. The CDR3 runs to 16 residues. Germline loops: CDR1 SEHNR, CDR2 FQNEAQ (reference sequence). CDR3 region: CASSLEFGGAVRTQYF. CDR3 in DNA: TGTGCCAGCAGCTTAGAGTTTGGGGGCGCAGTCCGGACCCAGTACTTC.

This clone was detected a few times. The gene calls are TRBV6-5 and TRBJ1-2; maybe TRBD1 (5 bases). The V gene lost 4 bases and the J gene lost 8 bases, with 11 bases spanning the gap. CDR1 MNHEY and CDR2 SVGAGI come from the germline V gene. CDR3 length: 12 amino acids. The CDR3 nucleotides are TGTGCCAGCAGTTTCACAGGTTCGGGCTACACCTTC. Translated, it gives CASSFTGSGYTF.

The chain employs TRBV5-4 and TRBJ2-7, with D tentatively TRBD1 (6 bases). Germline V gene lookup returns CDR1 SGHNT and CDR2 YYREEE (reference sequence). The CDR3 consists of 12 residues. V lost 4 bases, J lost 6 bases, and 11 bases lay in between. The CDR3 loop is CASSRDISEQYF. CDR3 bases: TGTGCCAGCAGCCGGGACATATCCGAGCAGTACTTC.

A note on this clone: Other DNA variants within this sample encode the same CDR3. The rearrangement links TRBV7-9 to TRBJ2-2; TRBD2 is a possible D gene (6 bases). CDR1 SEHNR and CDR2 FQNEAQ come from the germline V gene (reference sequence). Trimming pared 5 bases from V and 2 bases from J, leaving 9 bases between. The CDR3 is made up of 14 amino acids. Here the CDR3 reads CASSLGSNTGELFF. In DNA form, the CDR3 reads TGTGCCAGCAGCCTCGGGAGTAACACCGGGGAGCTGTTTTTT.

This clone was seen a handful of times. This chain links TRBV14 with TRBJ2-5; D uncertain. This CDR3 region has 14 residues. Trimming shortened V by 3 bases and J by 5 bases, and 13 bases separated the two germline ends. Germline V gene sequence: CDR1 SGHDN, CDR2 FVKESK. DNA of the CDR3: TGTGCCAGCAGCCAGAGGTGGAGTAGCGAGACCCAGTACTTC. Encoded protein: CASSQRWSSETQYF.

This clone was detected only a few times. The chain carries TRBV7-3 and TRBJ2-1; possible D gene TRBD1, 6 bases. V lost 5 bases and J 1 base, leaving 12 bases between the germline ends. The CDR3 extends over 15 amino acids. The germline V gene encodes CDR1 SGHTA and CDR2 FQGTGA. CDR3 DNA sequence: TGTGCCAGCAGCGCACAGGGTTTATCCTACAATGAGCAGTTCTTC. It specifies CASSAQGLSYNEQFF. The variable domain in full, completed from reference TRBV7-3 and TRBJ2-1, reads GAGVSQTPSNKVTEKGKYVELRCDPISGHTALYWYRQSLGQGPEFLIYFQGTGAADDSGLPNDRFFAVRPEGSVSTLKIQRTERGDSAVYLCASSAQGLSYNEQFFGPGTRLTVL.

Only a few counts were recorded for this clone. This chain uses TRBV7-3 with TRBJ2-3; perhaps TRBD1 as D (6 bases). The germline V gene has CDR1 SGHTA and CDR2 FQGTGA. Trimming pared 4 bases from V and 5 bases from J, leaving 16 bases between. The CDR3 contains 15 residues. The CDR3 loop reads CASSWPGAPRDTQYF. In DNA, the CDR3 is TGTGCCAGCAGCTGGCCAGGGGCGCCAAGAGATACGCAGTATTTT.

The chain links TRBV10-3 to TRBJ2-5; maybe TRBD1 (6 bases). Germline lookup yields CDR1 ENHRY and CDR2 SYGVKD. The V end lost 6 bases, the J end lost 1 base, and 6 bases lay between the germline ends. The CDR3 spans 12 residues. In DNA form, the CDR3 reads TGTGCCATCAGGGGGGCCCAAGAGACCCAGTACTTC. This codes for CAIRGAQETQYF.

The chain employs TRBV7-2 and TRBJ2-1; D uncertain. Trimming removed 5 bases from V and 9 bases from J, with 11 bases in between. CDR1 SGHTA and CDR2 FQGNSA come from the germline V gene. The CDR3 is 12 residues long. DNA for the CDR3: TGTGCCAGCAGCCAGTACCTAGGTGAGCAGTTCTTC. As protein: CASSQYLGEQFF.

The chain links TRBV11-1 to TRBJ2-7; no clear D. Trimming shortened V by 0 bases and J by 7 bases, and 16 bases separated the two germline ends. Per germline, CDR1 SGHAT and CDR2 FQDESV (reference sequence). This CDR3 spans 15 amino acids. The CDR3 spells CASSLAPIPTREQYF. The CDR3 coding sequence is TGTGCCAGCAGCTTAGCCCCCATTCCAACGAGGGAGCAGTACTTC.